Listed below are T cell receptor beta chains from one sample, sequenced in a study of shared clonotypes between healthy human individuals. Sequencing used immunoSEQ multiplex PCR; TCRdb keeps in-frame clones, though not all of them. This table holds 2.3 million or so clones, approximately 95% found once. Sequenced sample: naive CD4+ T cells from PBMCs. These receptors came from a young man in good health. Some clones in this sample may be carry-over from other donors' samples. Both conserved end residues are part of each CDR3. D genes are given only for firm matches.

D gene,V gene,CDR3 protein
TRBD1,TRBV29-1,CSVLQGGTEAFF
TRBD2,TRBV9,CASSPRPGLAGGGSYEQYF
-,TRBV28,CASSFRQGETNEKLFF
-,TRBV5-1,CASSLASGGTEAFF
-,TRBV28,CASSFRGYGYTF
TRBD2,TRBV29-1,CSVEGRTSGSSYNEQFF
-,TRBV2,CASSAQGFGYTF
-,TRBV7-8,CASSSPIEAFF
TRBD1,TRBV5-1,CASSKTAGQGAHEQYF
TRBD2,TRBV5-1,CASVKGIAGAENEQFF
TRBD2,TRBV7-3,CASSLGLAGYNEQFF
TRBD1,TRBV29-1,CSVGQGINQPQHF
TRBD2,TRBV28,CASRLAGFTGELFF
-,TRBV28,CASSTPLPKAQYF
TRBD1,TRBV28,CASRDLDRRYEQYF
TRBD1,TRBV4-1,CASSQALERGHGYTF
-,TRBV5-1,CASSEIGTEAFF
-,TRBV18,CASSPGGGAIETTWYF
-,TRBV10-3,CASSGGQSPYEQYF
TRBD2,TRBV18,CASSPLLAGGHYEQYF
TRBD1,TRBV28,CASGTVRDPSGEQYF
TRBD1,TRBV7-2,CASSLVGTVFPGYTF
TRBD1,TRBV28,CASSGRDRLSNEQFF
TRBD1,TRBV9,CASSAAHTGGTGELFF
-,TRBV7-9,CASSLHPPGLVETQYF
TRBD1,TRBV6-5,CASSPTGTGGNEQYF
TRBD2,TRBV5-1,CASSPDWEGLAGELFF
-,TRBV28,CASSQPGLRRGTDTQYF
TRBD2,TRBV4-3,CASSQDLPLLASGRNYNEQFF
-,TRBV6-1,CASSDSSHEQYF
-,TRBV14,CASSQHLDRRQAEQYF
TRBD2,TRBV5-4,CASSLEYVLADNEQFF
TRBD1,TRBV18,CASSDNRGSTDTQYF
-,TRBV30,CAWAGQPKNIQYF
-,TRBV2,CASSAGFNQPQHF
-,TRBV6-1,CASYSALYQETQYF
TRBD2,TRBV28,CASSSTSGYTDTQYF
TRBD1,TRBV6-6,CASSYPTGVSDTQYF
-,TRBV6-5,CASSYRDNRKLFF
TRBD1,TRBV4-1,CASSQGQGAFNEQFF
TRBD2,TRBV29-1,CSVDPGRGVNEQFF
-,TRBV7-3,CASSRRGDEETQYF
TRBD2,TRBV5-4,CASRQGTSGRWGEQYF
TRBD1,TRBV29-1,CSVERDRGFGELFF
TRBD1,TRBV7-9,CASSLGQGSNQPQHF
-,TRBV28,CASSTPGGSSNYGYTF
TRBD1,TRBV28,CASSSQDRAKNIQYF
-,TRBV28,CASSRGSYGYTF
-,TRBV29-1,CSVDSQGGTEAFF
-,TRBV7-2,CASSLGTGNQPQHF
-,TRBV6-5,CASSYNPGHSTDTQYF
TRBD1,TRBV9,CASSTRRDSQETQYF
TRBD2,TRBV29-1,CSAGMAGGYLGGELFF